Following are 7 T cell receptor beta chains from one sample sequenced in a study of prognosis after radiotherapy for stage I lung cancer. Genomic DNA was subjected to two-round multiplex PCR for amplification of TCR beta CDR3. First-round PCR, the initial amplification, used primers specific to each TRBV and TRBJ gene. TCRdb fed the multiplex PCR reads into MiXCR, producing one record per CDR3 protein. The repertoire consists of approximately 22,000 distinct CDR3 sequences, with roughly 47% occurring once and the leading ten covering roughly a third. Sequences were derived from PBMCs, sampled before or after stereotactic body radiation therapy (not recorded which). The source is a donor over 45 with non-small cell lung cancer.

In its sample, this clonotype is medium-sized. This chain uses TRBV30 with TRBJ1-2; TRBD1 aligns across 7 bases. V lost 0 bases and J lost 8; bases outside the gene matches: 6. The CDR3 sequence is 13 residues long. Germline lookup yields CDR1 GTSNPN and CDR2 SVGIG (reference sequence). The CDR3 spells CAWSVQGGDGYTF. The CDR3 DNA is TGTGCCTGGAGTGTACAAGGGGGCGACGGCTACACCTTC. The full variable domain, completed using reference TRBV30 and TRBJ1-2, is SQTIHQWPATLVQPVGSPLSLECTVEGTSNPNLYWYRQAAGRGLQLLFYSVGIGQISSEVPQNLSASRPQDRQFILSSKKLLLSDSGFYLCAWSVQGGDGYTFGSGTRLTVV.

The chain is built from TRBV5-1 and TRBJ1-3, with 7 bases fitting TRBD1. The CDR3 runs 15 residues. CDR1 is SGHRS, CDR2 YFSETQ, per germline. With 4 bases clipped from V and 4 bases from J, the junction kept 8 bases outside the gene matches. The chain's CDR3 is CASSGDSGPGNTIYF. In nucleotides, the CDR3 is TGCGCCAGCAGCGGGGACAGCGGCCCCGGAAACACCATATATTTT. The full variable domain, rest sourced from reference TRBV5-1 and TRBJ1-3, is KAGVTQTPRYLIKTRGQQVTLSCSPISGHRSVSWYQQTPGQGLQFLFEYFSETQRNKGNFPGRFSGRQFSNSRSEMNVSTLELGDSALYLCASSGDSGPGNTIYFGEGSWLTVV.

This clonotype was found many times. The V and J genes are TRBV5-6 and TRBJ1-1; 9 positions agree with TRBD1. With 2 bases clipped from V and 1 base from J, the junction kept 9 bases outside the gene matches. The CDR3 has 17 amino acids. Germline CDR1 reads SGHDT; CDR2 reads YYEEEE. CDR3 DNA: TGTGCCAGCAGCTTACCGGGACAGGGTTTGGGGAACACTGAAGCTTTCTTT. Its protein is CASSLPGQGLGNTEAFF.

This clonotype appeared many times. CDR3 amino acids: CASSSQRDQPQHF. CDR3 nucleotide sequence: TGTGCCAGCAGTAGTCAGCGCGATCAGCCCCAGCATTTT. The V call is TRBV6-1, the J call TRBJ1-5; no reliable D call. This CDR3 has 13 amino acids. V lost 5 bases to trimming and J lost 5 bases, with 10 bases between them. Germline V lookup: CDR1 MNHNS, CDR2 SASEGT.

The chain combines TRBV5-1 with TRBJ2-7; D call uncertain. The V end was cut by 3 bases, the J end by 7 bases, with 11 bases between. Germline V gene lookup returns CDR1 SGHRS and CDR2 YFSETQ. The CDR3 covers 12 residues. The CDR3 bases are TGCGCCAGCAGCTCGTTCCCCTGGGAGCAGTACTTC. As protein: CASSSFPWEQYF.

This chain links TRBV15 with TRBJ1-2, with D uncertain. Trimming cost V 0 bases and J 2 bases, with 7 bases left between them. The CDR3 totals 14 residues. CDR1 is LNHNV, CDR2 YYDKDF, per germline (reference sequence). The CDR3 region is CATSRDSVNYGYTF. CDR3 DNA: TGTGCCACCAGCAGAGATTCAGTAAACTATGGCTACACCTTC.

V usage is TRBV2 and J usage is TRBJ2-3; TRBD1 or TRBD2 may be the D gene (5 bases each). This CDR3 has 15 residues. Germline V gene data show CDR1 as SNHLY and CDR2 as FYNNEI. V was trimmed by 4 bases and J by 3 bases, leaving 14 bases between them. The CDR3 spells CASSGGTRATDTQYF. Written as DNA, the CDR3 is TGTGCCAGCAGTGGTGGGACGAGGGCTACAGATACGCAGTATTTT.